The rows below give T cell receptor beta chains drawn from one sample of a study of blood T cell repertoires in COVID-19. The data were produced by immunoSEQ multiplex PCR, yet TCRdb's version contains in-frame clones alone and is incomplete. In the table there are approximately 200,000 clones, more than 70% of which are singletons. The sequenced sample consisted of peripheral blood. Source of these receptors: a woman aged 30 to 39 with acute or convalescent COVID-19. CDR3s include the opening cysteine and the closing phenylalanine or tryptophan. D genes are given only for firm matches. Some rows have no size entry. The others give once, few or many, or a class for an expanded clone.

D	size	V	J	CDR3	DNA
.	.	TRBV11-2	TRBJ2-1	CASSLGREQFF	TGTGCCAGCAGCTTAGGCCGGGAGCAGTTCTTC
.	once	TRBV2	TRBJ2-5	CASYRGNQETQYF	TGTGCCAGCTATAGGGGGAACCAAGAGACCCAGTACTTC
TRBD2	.	TRBV3-1/TRBV3-2	TRBJ2-3	CASSQDLGLAGEGTQYF	TGTGCCAGCAGCCAAGACCTGGGACTAGCGGGAGAAGGTACGCAGTATTTT
.	.	TRBV13	TRBJ2-3	CASSFSGTDTQYF	TGTGCCAGCAGCTTTTCTGGCACAGATACGCAGTATTTT
.	.	TRBV30	TRBJ2-5	CACPPFAGSKTQYF	TGTGCCTGCCCCCCCTTTGCGGGAAGCAAGACCCAGTACTTC
.	few	TRBV18	TRBJ1-5	CASSRPGADSNQPQHF	TGTGCCAGCTCGCGCCCTGGAGCAGATAGCAATCAGCCCCAGCATTTT
TRBD2	once	TRBV5-1	TRBJ2-1	CASSAAGEDNEQFF	TGCGCCAGCAGTGCAGCGGGAGAGGACAATGAGCAGTTCTTC
TRBD1	.	TRBV2	TRBJ1-2	CASSDYRGLNGYTF	TGTGCCAGCAGTGATTACAGGGGGCTGAATGGCTACACCTTC
TRBD1	.	TRBV9	TRBJ2-7	CASSVGQGTYEQYF	TGTGCCAGCAGCGTAGGACAGGGAACCTACGAGCAGTACTTC
TRBD2	.	TRBV6-6	TRBJ2-2	CASRTREGGIF	TGTGCCAGCAGGACGCGGGAGGGCGGGATTTTT
TRBD2	.	TRBV5-1	TRBJ2-3	CASSRGLAGVGDTQYF	TGCGCCAGCAGCCGCGGACTAGCGGGAGTGGGAGATACGCAGTATTTT
.	once	TRBV6-1	TRBJ2-2	CASSELWELFF	TGTGCCAGCAGTGAACTTTGGGAGCTGTTTTTT
.	.	TRBV19	TRBJ1-1	CASIGGRGQDTEAFF	TGTGCCAGTATAGGGGGGCGGGGGCAGGACACTGAAGCTTTCTTT
.	.	TRBV12-3/TRBV12-4	TRBJ1-2	CASSPQGWGGYTF	TGTGCCAGCAGTCCTCAGGGGTGGGGCGGCTACACCTTC
TRBD2	.	TRBV28	TRBJ2-3	CASSLGGRADTQYF	TGTGCCAGCAGTTTGGGAGGGCGCGCAGATACGCAGTATTTT